This TCR beta chain was retrieved from a study of identical twins. Regarding the study as a whole: Abundant cord blood beta clonotypes carried fewer insertions; memory repertoires showed none.

From germline, CDR1 is LNHNV and CDR2 YYDKDF (reference sequence). The ends were cut back, 2 bases at V and 8 bases at J, with 9 bases in the middle. The CDR3 is 12 residues long. TCRdb reprocessed the 5' RACE reads with MiXCR, giving one entry per CDR3 protein. The sample yields 600,000 to 800,000 distinct CDR3 sequences, roughly 20% seen once. Remarks on this clonotype: No antigen is known for it.

These same records also appear under a second study, on T cells expressing NK-cell markers. From that report: The authors applied an anti-gamma-delta TCR antibody in several experiments, and it restricted sorting to alpha-beta TCR T cells.

The TCR originated in a woman aged 18-35 years in good health. What was sequenced was PBMCs. The chain combines TRBV15 with TRBJ1-1, with D hard to call. The CDR3 nucleotides are TGTGCCACCAGCAGAACAAAGGGAGAAGCTTTCTTT. Translated: CATSRTKGEAFF.